This T cell receptor beta chain came from a study of technical replicates of blood from a handful of donors. Here immunoSEQ multiplex PCR was the method, and the copy in TCRdb shows in-frame clones only, minus some. Among some 67,000 clones listed, about 98% were seen once. With 2 bases removed from V and 4 bases from J, the gap between germline ends came to 14 bases. The CDR3 totals 15 residues. CDR1 is MDHEN and CDR2 is SYDVKM in the germline V gene. The genes are TRBV28 and TRBJ1-2; D may be TRBD1 (6 bases). This sequence originates from a human donor in good health. Sequencing used T cells isolated from PBMCs. CDR3 sequence (DNA): TGTGCCAGCAGTTTAATAGGGGGAGCGATCTATGGCTACACCTTC. This translates into CASSLIGGAIYGYTF.